This entry lists 9 T cell receptor beta chains sequenced from one sample in a study of PD-L1 blockade in urothelial cancer. TCRdb keeps only in-frame clones here, not all; method: immunoSEQ multiplex PCR. The sample records tens of thousands of clones, 79% being singletons. The sample's time point: pretreatment peripheral blood. The input for sequencing was PBMCs, taken around atezolizumab (anti-PD-L1) treatment. The source of these receptors is an older man with urothelial cancer.

J is TRBJ2-3 and V is TRBV7-9, with 7 bases fitting TRBD1. The CDR3 contains 13 residues. J lost 1 base, V lost 9 bases, and 4 bases had no gene match. The V gene's germline CDR1 is SEHNR and CDR2 FQNEAQ (reference sequence). CDR3 coding DNA: TGTGCCAGTTTCCAGGGGGGCACAGATACGCAGTATTTT. The encoded protein is CASFQGGTDTQYF.

V usage is TRBV7-9 and J usage is TRBJ2-6, with no clear D. The CDR3 covers 15 residues. From germline, CDR1 is SEHNR and CDR2 FQNEAQ (reference sequence). V lost 2 bases to trimming and J lost 2 bases, with 7 bases between them. The CDR3 DNA follows: TGTGCCAGCAGCTTATTCAGTGCTGGGGCCAACGTCCTGACTTTC. Encoded protein: CASSLFSAGANVLTF.

The chain has TRBV28 and TRBJ2-7; TRBD2 is a possible D gene (6 bases). V was shortened by 4 bases and J by 7 bases, with 20 bases between the two germline ends. Germline CDR1 is MDHEN and CDR2 is SYDVKM. There are 15 residues in the CDR3. The CDR3 spells CASSSPGWREGEQYF. The CDR3 region has the DNA TGTGCCAGCAGTTCTCCCGGCTGGCGGGAAGGGGAGCAGTACTTC. The full variable domain, rest sourced from reference TRBV28 and TRBJ2-7, is DVKVTQSSRYLVKRTGEKVFLECVQDMDHENMFWYRQDPGLGLRLIYFSYDVKMKEKGDIPEGYSVSREKKERFSLILESASTNQTSMYLCASSSPGWREGEQYFGPGTRLTVT.

In its sample, this clone was seen a few times. The J gene is TRBJ2-5, the V gene TRBV19; D is unresolved. V dropped 3 bases and J dropped 2 bases, with 7 bases sitting between them. There are 13 residues in the CDR3. The germline gives CDR1 LNHDA, CDR2 SQIVND (reference sequence). In nucleotides, the CDR3 is TGTGCCAGTAGTATGAACAGACAAGAGACCCAGTACTTC. This gives the protein CASSMNRQETQYF.

This chain connects TRBV28 to TRBJ2-2; 13 bases map to TRBD2. The V segment lost 8 bases and the J segment 4 bases; nucleotides outside the gene matches: 1. Germline CDR1 is MDHEN and CDR2 is SYDVKM. The CDR3 contains 14 residues. CDR3 loop: CASGTSGTTGELFF. The CDR3 DNA follows: TGTGCCAGCGGGACTAGCGGGACCACCGGGGAGCTGTTTTTT.

The genes are TRBV18 and TRBJ1-5, with 10 bases aligning to TRBD1. The junction had 10 bases not matched to a gene; V was cut back by 4 bases and J by 1 base. Per the germline V gene, CDR1 is KGHSH and CDR2 is LQKENI. The CDR3 is 18 amino acids. The CDR3 nucleotides read TGTGCCAGCTCACTTGTCCCGGGACAGGGGAGCAGCAATCAGCCCCAGCATTTT. Translated, it gives CASSLVPGQGSSNQPQHF.

This clone was seen only a few times. V usage is TRBV5-1 and J usage is TRBJ2-1, with TRBD2 matching over 10 bases. This CDR3 spans 15 amino acids. The V gene's germline CDR1 is SGHRS and CDR2 YFSETQ. J was trimmed by 6 bases and V by 4 bases; bases with no gene match: 7. CDR3 nucleotides: TGCGCCAGCAGCGCTAGCGGGAGCAAGAGCAATGAGCAGTTCTTC. This encodes CASSASGSKSNEQFF.

This chain joins TRBV7-9 and TRBJ2-1; 7 bases fit TRBD2. J was trimmed by 9 bases and V by 8 bases; bases with no gene match: 4. The germline gives CDR1 SEHNR, CDR2 FQNEAQ (reference sequence). The CDR3 has 11 amino acids. The CDR3: CASGRVVEQFF. The CDR3 coding sequence is TGTGCCAGCGGGAGGGTGGTTGAGCAGTTCTTC.

The chain joins TRBV7-3 to TRBJ2-5, with TRBD1 identical over 7 bases. The CDR3 has 14 residues. The V gene end was trimmed by 5 bases and the J gene end by 4 bases; junction bases not matched to a gene: 7. Looked up from germline, CDR1 is SGHTA and CDR2 is FQGTGA. The DNA for the CDR3 is TGTGCCAGCAGCCCAGGACAGGTCGGAGAGACCCAGTACTTC. Protein: CASSPGQVGETQYF. Filled out from reference TRBV7-3 and TRBJ2-5, the complete variable domain reads GAGVSQTPSNKVTEKGKYVELRCDPISGHTALYWYRQSLGQGPEFLIYFQGTGAADDSGLPNDRFFAVRPEGSVSTLKIQRTERGDSAVYLCASSPGQVGETQYFGPGTRLLVL.